Below, 11 T cell receptor beta chains from the same sample are listed, as sequenced in a study of early T cells in non-severe SARS-CoV-2 infection listed by TCRdb under 2021. The method was 5' RACE. Sequencing was performed on a NextSeq 500. TCRdb reanalyzed the raw reads on its own, using fastp at Q25 for trimming and MiXCR for clone calling, and kept in-frame beta chains. Each record represents a unique CDR3 protein, reported with the most common genes and DNA among its rows. The sample records roughly 51,000 distinct CDR3 sequences, around 9.1% of which are singletons. The ten largest clones capture 7.5% to 9% of the sample. Material: whole blood. The receptor set was obtained from an adult who was a healthcare worker with PCR-confirmed SARS-CoV-2 infection or an uninfected control (not recorded which).

This clonotype has a count of ten or more. The gene calls are TRBV27 and TRBJ1-1; D gene uncertain. The V end was cut by 6 bases, the J end by 3 bases, with 14 bases between. Germline lookup yields CDR1 MNHEY and CDR2 SMNVEV (reference sequence). There are 14 residues in the CDR3. The chain's CDR3 is CASSPVSGYTEAFF. In DNA, the CDR3 is TGTGCCAGCAGCCCTGTTTCGGGTTACACTGAAGCTTTCTTT.

Ten or more counts support this clonotype. The chain joins TRBV11-2 to TRBJ2-3, with 7 bases aligning to TRBD2. Germline-derived CDR1 and CDR2 are SGHAT and FQNNGV. Trimming removed 5 bases from V and 2 bases from J; junction bases left unmatched: 16. The CDR3 has 18 amino acids. The CDR3 loop is CASSTSFELAETTDTQYF. The CDR3 coding sequence is TGTGCCAGCAGCACCTCTTTTGAGCTAGCGGAGACCACAGATACGCAGTATTTT.

In its sample, this clonotype was seen many times. This chain connects TRBV7-9 to TRBJ1-1; 8 bases agree with TRBD1. Trimming removed 8 bases from V and 4 bases from J; junction bases left unmatched: 6. Germline CDR1 is SEHNR and CDR2 is FQNEAQ (reference sequence). The CDR3 has 13 amino acids. CDR3 region: CASRQGWTTEAFF. DNA for the CDR3: TGTGCCAGCCGACAGGGGTGGACCACTGAAGCTTTCTTT.

J is TRBJ2-3 and V is TRBV3-1; no clear D gene. CDR1 is LGHDT and CDR2 is YNNKEL in the germline V gene (reference sequence). The CDR3 runs to 15 residues. Trimming removed 3 bases from V and 0 bases from J, with 10 bases in between. Written as DNA, the CDR3 is TGTGCCAGCAGCCATCAGCGAACGAGCACAGATACGCAGTATTTT. Protein product: CASSHQRTSTDTQYF.

This sequence joins TRBV6-1 and TRBJ2-1, with TRBD2 identical over 13 bases. Germline loops: CDR1 MNHNS, CDR2 SASEGT. Trimming cost V 8 bases and J 4 bases; bases outside gene matches: 8. This CDR3 is built from 16 residues. The CDR3 loop is CASELRLAGGYNEQFF. CDR3 coding DNA: TGTGCCAGCGAGCTGCGACTAGCGGGAGGTTACAATGAGCAGTTCTTC.

V gene TRBV27 combines with J gene TRBJ2-1; D may be TRBD1 (6 bases). CDR3 length equals 15 residues. The V gene lost 2 bases and the J gene lost 2 bases, with 10 bases spanning the gap. CDR1 MNHEY and CDR2 SMNVEV come from the germline V gene (reference sequence). The CDR3 nucleotides read TGTGCCAGCAGTTTAAACAGGGCTACCTACAATGAGCAGTTCTTC. This encodes CASSLNRATYNEQFF.

The chain combines TRBV10-2 with TRBJ2-1; D may correspond to TRBD1 or TRBD2 (6 bases each). CDR1 is WSHSY and CDR2 is SAAADI in the germline V gene. The CDR3 contains 12 residues. Trimming shortened V by 6 bases and J by 9 bases, and 12 bases separated the two germline ends. The DNA of the CDR3 is TGCGCCAGCAGCAAGGGGGGTGGTGAGCAGTTCTTC. It specifies CASSKGGGEQFF.

This clonotype has ten or more counts. This rearrangement joins TRBV29-1 to TRBJ1-1; unclear D gene. CDR3 length equals 14 residues. CDR1 is SQVTM, CDR2 ANQGSEA, per germline. Trimming took 5 bases from V and 2 from J, leaving 15 bases between them. In nucleotides, the CDR3 is TGCAGCGTTTTTGACGGGCAGCATAACACTGAAGCTTTCTTT. Its translation: CSVFDGQHNTEAFF.

In this sample, this clonotype turned up a few times. The chain links TRBV7-9 to TRBJ2-1; 9 bases fit TRBD2. V dropped 5 bases and J dropped 1; count of bases not matched to a gene: 9. Germline V gene data show CDR1 as SEHNR and CDR2 as FQNEAQ (reference sequence). The CDR3 extends over 17 amino acids. CDR3 region: CASSQRRSGGSYNEQFF. For the CDR3, the DNA is TGTGCCAGCAGCCAAAGGCGTAGCGGGGGTTCCTACAATGAGCAGTTCTTC.

This clonotype was counted at least ten times. The chain couples TRBV12-3 or TRBV12-4 to TRBJ2-1; 13 nucleotides match TRBD2. V gave up 5 bases and J gave up 8 bases; unmatched junction bases: 6. This CDR3 is built from 15 residues. CDR3 nucleotide sequence: TGTGCCAGCAGTCCTTGGACTAGCGGGAGCTATGAGCAGTTCTTC. It translates to CASSPWTSGSYEQFF.

This chain links TRBV7-3 with TRBJ2-5, with 8 bases matching TRBD1. CDR3 length: 13 residues. After removal of 4 bases from V and 5 bases from J, the junction contained 3 bases not matched to a gene. Germline V gene sequence: CDR1 SGHTA, CDR2 FQGTGA. The CDR3 region has the DNA TGTGCCAGCAGCTCACAGGGGGAGGAGACCCAGTACTTC. This translates into CASSSQGEETQYF.